A selection of T cell receptor beta chains follows, all from one sample in a study of T cells in Graves' hyperthyroidism and ophthalmopathy. TCRdb re-called the multiplex PCR reads with MiXCR, one entry per CDR3 protein. The sample contains a few hundred thousand distinct CDR3 sequences, roughly 25% of which appear only once. Sample: blood. Every receptor here comes from a man aged 50-60 years with Graves' hyperthyroidism. Both conserved end residues are part of each CDR3. A D gene is named only where the DNA matches it firmly. Clone size is not always given. Where it is, it says once, few, many or a class for expanded clones.

CASSLVTVGDQPQHF,TGTGCCAGCAGTCTCGTGACAGTGGGGGATCAGCCCCAGCATTTT,TRBJ1-5,few,.,TRBV28
CASSVGPYNEQFF,TGTGCCAGCAGCGTAGGTCCATACAATGAGCAGTTCTTC,TRBJ2-1,few,.,TRBV9
CASSYRQGTEAFF,TGTGCCAGCAGTTATCGACAGGGGACTGAAGCTTTCTTT,TRBJ1-1,few,TRBD1,TRBV12-3/TRBV12-4
CASSSVAGEGETQYF,TGTGCCAGCAGCTCTGTAGCGGGAGAAGGAGAGACCCAGTACTTC,TRBJ2-5,many,TRBD2,TRBV11-2
CSASVDILGEQYF,TGCAGTGCTAGTGTCGACATACTCGGTGAGCAGTACTTC,TRBJ2-7,.,.,TRBV20-1
CATSDRGQSYEQYF,TGTGCCACCAGTGATAGGGGGCAGTCCTACGAGCAGTACTTC,TRBJ2-7,few,TRBD1,TRBV24-1
CASNQDRTYNEQFF,TGTGCCAGCAACCAGGACAGGACCTACAATGAGCAGTTCTTC,TRBJ2-1,few,TRBD1,TRBV5-4
CASSLSRGLRSEQYF,TGTGCCAGCAGCTTAAGCAGGGGACTGAGGAGTGAGCAGTACTTC,TRBJ2-7,many,.,TRBV7-2
CASSPPRVGAYNEQFF,TGTGCCAGCTCACCACCCCGGGTCGGAGCCTACAATGAGCAGTTCTTC,TRBJ2-1,.,.,TRBV18
CASSLNSLNTNTQYF,TGTGCCAGCAGTTTGAATTCGCTTAACACTAATACGCAGTATTTT,TRBJ2-3,.,.,TRBV12-3/TRBV12-4
CASSQDMRARYF,TGCGCCAGCAGCCAAGATATGAGGGCCCGATACTTC,TRBJ2-5,few,.,TRBV4-1